The 7 T cell receptor beta chains below all came from one sample that was sequenced in a study of Tregs in tolerant kidney transplant recipients. Libraries were prepared by immunoSEQ multiplex PCR; TCRdb keeps only in-frame clonotypes and omits some of them. The sample table includes tens of thousands of clones. The input for sequencing was CD4+ T cells from blood, taken before the transplant. The receptors originated from a human donor who received a combined kidney and bone marrow transplant.

Comment on this clone: With the read ending 3 residues before the CDR3 end, the germline J gene is used to fill in that end. The chain carries TRBV30 and TRBJ1-6, with a weak D call TRBD1 (5 bases). Germline CDR1 is GTSNPN and CDR2 is SVGIG (reference sequence). The CDR3 totals 13 residues. The V end was cut by 0 bases, the J end by 11 bases, with 11 bases between. Partial CDR3 DNA: TGTGCCTGGAGTGTACAGGAGGGCCCACCC. Its translation: CAWSVQEGPP. From start to end, the CDR3 is CAWSVQEGPPLHF.

In the case of this clone: The read terminates 3 residues before the CDR3 end, so the remaining end is supplied by the germline J gene. The genes are TRBV19 and TRBJ2-7, with 7 bases identical to TRBD1. Germline CDR1 LNHDA, CDR2 SQIVND (reference sequence). Trimming at V came to 3 bases and at J to 3 bases, leaving 5 bases not matched to a gene. This CDR3 region has 14 residues. Incomplete CDR3 DNA: TGTGCCAGTAGTATCGGGACAGCGAACTACGAG. Protein sequence: CASSIGTANYE. The entire CDR3 sequence reads CASSIGTANYEQYF.

A remark on this clone: The read stops 3 residues short of the end of the CDR3; the missing end is completed from the germline J gene. The rearrangement links TRBV18 to TRBJ2-5, with TRBD2 matching 9 bases. The CDR3 is 17 amino acids. V lost 3 bases, J lost 5 bases, and 13 bases stayed unmatched. Germline assignment: CDR1 KGHSH and CDR2 LQKENI. CDR3 in amino acids: CASSPGLAKTVRETQYF. CDR3 DNA, as far as it was read: TGTGCCAGCTCACCTGGACTAGCGAAAACGGTGCGCGAGACC.

Details on this clone: Read sequence stops 3 residues before the CDR3 end, and the germline J gene provides the missing end. The rearrangement links TRBV7-9 to TRBJ1-2, with TRBD1 as a possible D gene (5 bases). The germline V and J ends were trimmed by 1 base and 4 bases, with 10 bases remaining between them. The germline CDR1 and CDR2 sequences are SEHNR and FQNEAQ (reference sequence). This CDR3 contains 14 residues. CDR3 in amino acids: CASSLVAGSYGYTF. The DNA read from the CDR3 is TGTGCCAGCAGCTTAGTGGCAGGGTCCTATGGC.

With respect to this clone: The CDR3 end falls 3 residues outside the read, so it is completed with the germline J gene. The chain couples TRBV7-8 to TRBJ2-7, with a weak D call TRBD2 (6 bases). CDR3 size: 16 residues. V was pared by 5 bases and J by 6 bases, with 23 bases between. CDR1 SGHVS and CDR2 FQNEAQ come from the germline V gene. CDR3 amino acids: CASSRIPGLLVGEQYF. The CDR3 DNA, read in part, is TGTGCCAGCAGCCGAATCCCGGGACTCTTAGTAGGCGAG.

Incomplete CDR3 DNA: TGTGCCAGTAGTAAAGTCGCAGGGACTAACTATGGC. This sequence encodes CASSKVAGTNYG. The entire CDR3 reads CASSKVAGTNYGYTF. This rearrangement joins TRBV19 to TRBJ1-2; weak D call: TRBD1 (5 bases). The DNA ends 3 residues before the CDR3 does, and the rest of the CDR3 is filled in from the germline J gene. The V gene's germline CDR1 is LNHDA and CDR2 SQIVND (reference sequence). Deletions cut 4 bases from V and 0 bases from J, with 12 bases between. This CDR3 is built from 15 residues.

With regard to this clone: The read halts 3 residues ahead of the CDR3 end, with the missing end drawn from the germline J gene. The rearrangement uses TRBV6-2 or TRBV6-3 and TRBJ2-3; 12 nucleotides align to TRBD2. The germline gives CDR1 MNHEY, CDR2 SVGEGT. The CDR3 sequence is 17 residues long. V shed 2 bases and J 6 bases; nucleotides not matched to a gene: 9. Partial CDR3 DNA: TGTGCCAGCAGTTACCGGGCTAGCGGGAGGGTCTCTGATACG. Translating gives CASSYRASGRVSDT. The full CDR3 reads CASSYRASGRVSDTQYF.